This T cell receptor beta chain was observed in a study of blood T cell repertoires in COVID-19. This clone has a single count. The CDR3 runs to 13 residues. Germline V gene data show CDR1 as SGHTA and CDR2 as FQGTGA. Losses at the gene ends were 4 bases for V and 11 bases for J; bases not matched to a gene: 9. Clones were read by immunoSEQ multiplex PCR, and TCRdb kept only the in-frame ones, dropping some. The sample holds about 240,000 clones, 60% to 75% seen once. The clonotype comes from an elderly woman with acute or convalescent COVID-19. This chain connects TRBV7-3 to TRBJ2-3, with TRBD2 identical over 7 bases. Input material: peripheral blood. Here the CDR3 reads CASSSGRGGMQYF. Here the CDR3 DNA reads TGTGCCAGCAGCTCCGGACGGGGAGGGATGCAGTATTTT.